What follows describes a single T cell receptor beta chain. Its antigen is currently not known. Base qualities were left out, and no much larger clone turns up one base away. The data originate from a study of blood T cells in healthy people across ages (dated by TCRdb to the mid-2010s). In the study overall: In model experiments, template switching captured about one uniquely barcoded TCR beta cDNA molecule for every two T cells. The donors were split into four age groups: young (average around 15 years), middle-aged (about 40), aged (more than 60) and long-lived (82). To avoid experimental bias, donors of different ages were spread randomly across the sequencing lanes. Using the same blood draw, the study looked at two additional independent replicas of 1 million unique cDNA reads for two donors, one aged 18 to 30 and the other aged 80 or older. The study measured age-related changes in TCR beta repertoire diversity using deep sequencing normalized with unique cDNA molecular identifiers. The study at large found these results: A strong correlation was found between observed TCR beta diversity and the percentage of naive T cells measured by flow cytometry. Estimates of total diversity from one million sequenced T cells were regarded as lower bounds and underestimates. The long-lived group showed more naive CD4+ T cells, fewer expanded clones and increased TCR diversity than the aged group, suggesting age selection. The CMV infection status of donors was not known, potentially confounding age-related changes in expanded clonotypes. Bulk unsorted PBMC profiling prevented conclusive comparison of naive and antigen-experienced compartments. As age increased, observed TCR beta diversity per million T cells dropped in a roughly linear way, and a significant reduction was already evident by age about 40.

The donors were 40 or so Caucasian individuals from Russia, aged 6 to 90 years, who were systemically healthy. Each donor gave 8 to 10 milliliters of peripheral blood, drawn into EDTA-treated Vacutainer tubes. Ficoll-Paque density-gradient centrifugation was used to isolate PBMCs, with at least 7 million obtained per sample. Trizol reagent was used to extract total RNA from the PBMCs, yielding at least 5.5 micrograms per sample. The percentages of naive CD45RAhigh/CD27high T cells were determined by flow cytometry on a PBMC aliquot from every donor. Per the germline V gene, MDHEN is the CDR1 and SYDVKM is the CDR2. From its cysteine to its phenylalanine, the CDR3 spans 14 amino acids. CDR3 DNA is the only sequence kept; it has 42 bases, read in frame from the first base. Between the V and J ends, shortened by 6 bases and 0 bases respectively, the junction contains 11 bases. Library preparation used 5' RACE. The reads were generated on an Illumina HiSeq 2500. A second PCR of about 6 to 12 cycles was run with a J-beta primer mix and a sample-barcoded 5' primer. A template-switch 5' adaptor carrying 12 random nucleotides introduced a unique molecular identifier onto each TCR beta cDNA molecule. Each sample yielded at least 2.5 million CDR3-containing paired-end reads. All of the RNA was converted into first-strand cDNA using the Mint cDNA synthesis kit, with a TRBC-specific oligonucleotide serving as the primer. Following uracil-DNA glycosylase treatment, all cDNA underwent a first 18-cycle PCR with the universal primers M1SS and BC2_uni_R. Per the authors' processing: Each sample was normalized by randomly selecting 1 million high-quality reads, each carrying a distinct molecular identifier. Reads sharing molecular identifiers were discarded rather than binned into consensus sequences. MiTCR, set to a Q25 quality threshold and the strictest error-elimination algorithm, was used for CDR3 identification, clonotype clustering and error correction. A nonparametric unseen species model with Euler transformation was used to estimate lower-bound total TCR beta diversity. The raw public data were reprocessed by TCRdb itself: fastp quality trimming at Q25, MiXCR clonotype calling, in-frame beta chains only. One record per CDR3 amino acid sequence lists the most common genes and DNA. It is TCRdb's table, rather than the study itself, that gives the V and J calls and clone size. This sample is represented by about 900,000 distinct CDR3 sequences; approximately 65% of them were singletons. The top ten constitute roughly 26% of the sample.

The V and J genes are TRBV28 and TRBJ2-5; TRBD1 is a weak D gene call, 6 bases matching. The sequencing sample was made of blood. This receptor was identified in a man aged 30 to 45 in good health. This receptor carries the CDR3 CASRKQGYQETQYF. At the DNA level, the sequence is TGTGCCAGCAGAAAACAGGGATACCAAGAGACCCAGTACTTC.